Included here is one TCR beta chain sequence, with context. Its antigen is currently unknown. The time point here: baseline pretreatment blood. Treatment noted: 15 Gy SBRT to primary tumor, nephrectomy 4 weeks later. After SBRT, blood was collected at 2 and 4 weeks, plus baseline. The CDR3 has 12 amino acids. Germline CDR1 MNHEY, CDR2 SVGAGI. Trimming took 0 bases from V and 7 from J, leaving 6 bases between them. The source of the sample is a study of radiation and T cells in renal cell carcinoma. Study results and caveats: Pretreatment tumor biopsies were lacking, so baseline clonotypes are unknown.

Profiled with immunoSEQ multiplex PCR; TCRdb holds only in-frame clones, not every one. The repertoire has 150,000 or so clones, 83% of them found once; the top ten carry roughly 23%. The material was blood, obtained from a patient whose treatment included radiotherapy and nephrectomy. The chain recombines TRBV6-5 with TRBJ2-5; D gene ambiguous. This TCR came from a woman between 50 and 59 years old with renal cell carcinoma. The CDR3 DNA reads as TGTGCCAGCAGTTACTCGCGCGGGACCCAGTACTTC. The encoded protein is CASSYSRGTQYF.